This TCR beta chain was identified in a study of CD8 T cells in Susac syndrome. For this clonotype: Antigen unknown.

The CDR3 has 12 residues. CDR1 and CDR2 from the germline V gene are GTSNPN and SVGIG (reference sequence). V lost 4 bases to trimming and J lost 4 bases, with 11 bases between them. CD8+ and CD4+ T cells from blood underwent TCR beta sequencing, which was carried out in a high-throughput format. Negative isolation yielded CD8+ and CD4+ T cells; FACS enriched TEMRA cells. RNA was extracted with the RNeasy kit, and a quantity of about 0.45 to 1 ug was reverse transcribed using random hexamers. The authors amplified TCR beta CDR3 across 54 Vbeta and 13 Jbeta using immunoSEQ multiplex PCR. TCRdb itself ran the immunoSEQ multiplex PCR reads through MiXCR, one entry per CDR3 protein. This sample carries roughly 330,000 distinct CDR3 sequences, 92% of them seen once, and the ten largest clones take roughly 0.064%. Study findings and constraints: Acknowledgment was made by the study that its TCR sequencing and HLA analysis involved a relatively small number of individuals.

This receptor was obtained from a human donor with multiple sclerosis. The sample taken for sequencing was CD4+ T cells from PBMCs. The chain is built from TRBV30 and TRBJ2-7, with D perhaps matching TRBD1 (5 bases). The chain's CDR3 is CAWKTDRYEQYF. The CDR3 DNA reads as TGTGCCTGGAAGACAGACCGGTACGAGCAGTACTTC.